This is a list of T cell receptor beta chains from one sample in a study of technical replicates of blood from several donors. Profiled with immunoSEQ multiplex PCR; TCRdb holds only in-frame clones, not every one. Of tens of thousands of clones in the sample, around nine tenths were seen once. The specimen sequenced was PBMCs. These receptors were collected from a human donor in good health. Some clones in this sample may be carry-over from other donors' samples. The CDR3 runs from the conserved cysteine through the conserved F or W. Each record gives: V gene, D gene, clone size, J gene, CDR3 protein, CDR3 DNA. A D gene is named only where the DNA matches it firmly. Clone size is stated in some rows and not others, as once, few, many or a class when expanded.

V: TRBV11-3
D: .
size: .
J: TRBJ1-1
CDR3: CASSPQGSTEAFF
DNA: TGTGCCAGCAGCCCCCAGGGGAGTACTGAAGCTTTCTTT

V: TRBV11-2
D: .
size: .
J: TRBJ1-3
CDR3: CASSLLWNTIYF
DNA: TGTGCCAGCAGCCTCCTATGGAACACCATATATTTT

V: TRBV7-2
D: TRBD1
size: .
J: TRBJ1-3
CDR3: CASSYDRAGNTIYF
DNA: TGTGCCAGCAGCTACGACAGGGCTGGAAACACCATATATTTT

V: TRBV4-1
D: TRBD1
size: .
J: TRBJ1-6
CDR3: CASSPDRGDSYNSPLHF
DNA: TGCGCCAGCAGCCCAGACAGGGGGGACTCCTATAATTCACCCCTCCACTTT

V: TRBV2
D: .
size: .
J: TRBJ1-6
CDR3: CASRRTDNYNSPLHF
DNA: TGTGCCAGCCGCCGGACAGACAACTATAATTCACCCCTCCACTTT

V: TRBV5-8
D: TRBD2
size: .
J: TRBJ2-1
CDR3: CASSSTHGGLATGEQFF
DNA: TGTGCCAGCAGCTCAACCCATGGGGGACTAGCGACTGGTGAGCAGTTCTTC

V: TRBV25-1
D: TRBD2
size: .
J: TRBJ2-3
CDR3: CASSEGTSGGAIDTQYF
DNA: TGTGCCAGCAGTGAGGGGACTAGCGGGGGGGCCATAGATACGCAGTATTTT

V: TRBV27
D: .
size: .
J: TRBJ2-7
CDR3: CASPARGKRKSYEQYF
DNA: TGTGCCAGCCCAGCCCGGGGGAAACGGAAGTCCTACGAGCAGTACTTC

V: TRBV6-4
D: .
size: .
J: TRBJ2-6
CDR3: CASKIAAAGANVLTF
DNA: TGTGCCAGCAAAATAGCGGCGGCTGGGGCCAACGTCCTGACTTTC

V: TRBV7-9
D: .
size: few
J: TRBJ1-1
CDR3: CASRLSAGIEAFF
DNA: TGTGCCAGCAGATTGTCCGCCGGGATTGAAGCTTTCTTT

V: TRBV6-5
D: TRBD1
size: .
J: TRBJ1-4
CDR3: CASSQTTGRKEKLFF
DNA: TGTGCCAGCAGTCAAACGACAGGGCGGAAGGAAAAACTGTTTTTT

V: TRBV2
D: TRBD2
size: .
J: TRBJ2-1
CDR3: CASSGTSVDSYNEQFF
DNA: TGTGCCAGCAGCGGAACTAGCGTCGACTCCTACAATGAGCAGTTCTTC

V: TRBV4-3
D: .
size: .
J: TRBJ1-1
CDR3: CASSLQDGNTEAFF
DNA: TGCGCCAGCAGCCTACAGGACGGGAACACTGAAGCTTTCTTT

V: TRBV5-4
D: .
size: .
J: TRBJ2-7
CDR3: CASSPSTGFYEQYF
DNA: TGCGCCAGCAGCCCGAGCACCGGGTTCTACGAGCAGTACTTC

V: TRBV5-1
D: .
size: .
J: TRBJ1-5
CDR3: CASSLHGANNQPQHF
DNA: TGCGCCAGCAGCCTCCATGGGGCCAACAATCAGCCCCAGCATTTT

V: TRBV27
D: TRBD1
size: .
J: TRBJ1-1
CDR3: CASSLQSPEQGADTEAFF
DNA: TGTGCCAGCAGTTTACAGAGCCCCGAACAGGGGGCGGACACTGAAGCTTTCTTT

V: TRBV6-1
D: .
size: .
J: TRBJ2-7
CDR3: CASSESRYEQYF
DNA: TGTGCCAGCAGTGAGAGTAGATACGAGCAGTACTTC

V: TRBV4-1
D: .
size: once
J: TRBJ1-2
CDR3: CASSQEFSGSVYGYTF
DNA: TGCGCCAGCAGCCAAGAGTTCTCGGGGAGCGTCTATGGCTACACCTTC

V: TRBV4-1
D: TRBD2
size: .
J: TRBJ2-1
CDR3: CASSQGLAGGLKSSYNEQFF
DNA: TGCGCCAGCAGCCAAGGTCTCGCGGGGGGGTTAAAAAGCTCCTACAATGAGCAGTTCTTC

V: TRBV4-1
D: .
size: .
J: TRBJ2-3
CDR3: CASSQDPLAPGGNFDTQYF
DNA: TGCGCCAGCAGCCAAGATCCGCTTGCTCCGGGGGGCAACTTCGATACGCAGTATTTT

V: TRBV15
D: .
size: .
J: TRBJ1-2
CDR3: CATSRGYSSNYGYTF
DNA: TGTGCCACCAGCAGAGGGTACAGCTCCAACTATGGCTACACCTTC

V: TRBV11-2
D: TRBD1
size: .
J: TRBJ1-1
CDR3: CASSRDSKTEAFF
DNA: TGTGCCAGCAGCAGGGACAGTAAGACTGAAGCTTTCTTT

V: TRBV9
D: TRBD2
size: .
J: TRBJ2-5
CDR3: CASSARLAGGQETQYF
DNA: TGTGCCAGCAGCGCTCGACTAGCGGGAGGGCAAGAGACCCAGTACTTC

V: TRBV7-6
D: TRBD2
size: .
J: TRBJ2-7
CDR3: CASSRVAGDSYEQYF
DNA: TGTGCCAGCAGCCGAGTAGCGGGAGACTCCTACGAGCAGTACTTC

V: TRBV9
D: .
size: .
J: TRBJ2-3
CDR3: CASSVALTRDTQYF
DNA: TGTGCCAGCAGCGTAGCTCTCACTAGGGATACGCAGTATTTT

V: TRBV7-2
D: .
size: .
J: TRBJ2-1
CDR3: CASSPILGVYNEQFF
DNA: TGTGCCAGCAGCCCAATACTCGGGGTCTACAATGAGCAGTTCTTC

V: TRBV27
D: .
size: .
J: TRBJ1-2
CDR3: CASSWSGYTF
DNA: TGTGCCAGCAGTTGGAGCGGCTACACCTTC

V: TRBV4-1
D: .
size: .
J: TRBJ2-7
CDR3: CASSQGWGVTYEQYF
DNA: TGCGCCAGCAGCCAAGGCTGGGGGGTCACCTACGAGCAGTACTTC

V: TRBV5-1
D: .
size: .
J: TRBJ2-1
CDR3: CASSADQGEQFF
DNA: TGCGCCAGCAGCGCGGACCAGGGTGAGCAGTTCTTC

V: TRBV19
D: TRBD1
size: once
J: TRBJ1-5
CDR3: CASSTTGFNQPQHF
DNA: TGTGCCAGTAGTACGACAGGGTTCAATCAGCCCCAGCATTTT

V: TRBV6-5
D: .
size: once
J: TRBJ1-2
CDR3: CASSYGGWESF
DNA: TGTGCCAGCAGTTACGGTGGGTGGGAGTCCTTC

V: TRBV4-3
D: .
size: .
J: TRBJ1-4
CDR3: CASSQEEVVGGLQFF
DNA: TGCGCCAGCAGCCAAGAAGAGGTTGTAGGTGGATTGCAGTTTTTT

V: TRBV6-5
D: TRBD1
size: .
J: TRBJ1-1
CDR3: CASGTGEWAEAFF
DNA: TGTGCCAGCGGAACAGGGGAGTGGGCTGAAGCTTTCTTT

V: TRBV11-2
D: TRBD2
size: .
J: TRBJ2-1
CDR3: CASSSPSGFYNEQFF
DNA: TGTGCCAGCAGCTCACCTAGCGGATTCTACAATGAGCAGTTCTTC

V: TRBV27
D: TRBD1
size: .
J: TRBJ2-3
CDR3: CASSLVDRRGDTQYF
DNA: TGTGCCAGCAGTTTAGTGGACAGGAGAGGAGATACGCAGTATTTT

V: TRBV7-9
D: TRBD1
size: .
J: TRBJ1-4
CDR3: CASSLVPGQGQKLFF
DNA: TGTGCCAGCAGCTTAGTGCCGGGACAGGGCCAAAAACTGTTTTTT

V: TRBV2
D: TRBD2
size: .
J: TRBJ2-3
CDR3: CASKDEPGLDSTQYF
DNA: TGTGCCAGCAAGGATGAACCGGGACTAGATAGTACGCAGTATTTT

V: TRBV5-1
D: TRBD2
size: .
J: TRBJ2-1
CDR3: CASSPGGGSYNEQFF
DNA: TGCGCCAGCAGCCCCGGGGGGGGCTCCTACAATGAGCAGTTCTTC

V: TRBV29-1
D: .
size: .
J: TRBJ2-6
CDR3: CSVDAGDGANVLTF
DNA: TGCAGCGTTGACGCCGGGGATGGGGCCAACGTCCTGACTTTC

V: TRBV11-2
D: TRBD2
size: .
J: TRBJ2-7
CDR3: CASSGLAHYEQYF
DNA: TGTGCCAGCTCGGGACTAGCGCACTACGAGCAGTACTTC

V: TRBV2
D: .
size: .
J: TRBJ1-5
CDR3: CASMQGHSNQPQHF
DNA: TGTGCCAGCATGCAGGGCCATAGCAATCAGCCCCAGCATTTT

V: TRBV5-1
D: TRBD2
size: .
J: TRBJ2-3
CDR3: CASSLARLAGVSDTQYF
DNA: TGCGCCAGCAGCTTGGCTAGACTAGCGGGGGTCTCAGATACGCAGTATTTT

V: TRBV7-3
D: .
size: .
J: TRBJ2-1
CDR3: CASSLYPLNEQFF
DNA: TGTGCCAGCAGCTTGTACCCCCTAAATGAGCAGTTCTTC

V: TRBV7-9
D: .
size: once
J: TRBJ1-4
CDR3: CASSSSDSNNEKLFF
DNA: TGTGCCAGCAGCTCGAGTGACAGTAATAATGAAAAACTGTTTTTT

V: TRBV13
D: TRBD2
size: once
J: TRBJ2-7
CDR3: CASSFTSGSSYEQYF
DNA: TGTGCCAGCAGCTTTACTAGCGGGAGCTCCTACGAGCAGTACTTC

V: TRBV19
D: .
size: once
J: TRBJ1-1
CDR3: CASSITGWEAFF
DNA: TGTGCCAGTAGTATAACAGGGTGGGAAGCTTTCTTT

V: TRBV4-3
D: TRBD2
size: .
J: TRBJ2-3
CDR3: CASSQAIAGSTDTQYF
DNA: TGCGCCAGCAGCCAAGCGATAGCGGGTTCCACAGATACGCAGTATTTT

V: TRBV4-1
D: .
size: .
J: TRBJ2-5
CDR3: CASSQSRGETQYF
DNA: TGCGCCAGCAGCCAGAGTAGAGGAGAGACCCAGTACTTC

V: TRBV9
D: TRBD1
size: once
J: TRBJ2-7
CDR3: CASSVGDRGRSYEQYF
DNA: TGTGCCAGCAGCGTAGGGGACAGGGGTAGGTCCTACGAGCAGTACTTC

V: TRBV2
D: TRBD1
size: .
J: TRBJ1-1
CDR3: CASSKRDRGGEAFF
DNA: TGTGCCAGCAGTAAACGGGACAGGGGGGGTGAAGCTTTCTTT

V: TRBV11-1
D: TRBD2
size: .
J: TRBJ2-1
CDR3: CASSLRKTSGRMDEQFF
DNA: TGTGCCAGCAGCCTGCGTAAGACTAGCGGGAGAATGGATGAGCAGTTCTTC

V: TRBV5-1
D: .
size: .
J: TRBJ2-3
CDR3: CASSLGGAGSTDTQYF
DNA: TGCGCCAGCAGCTTGGGTGGGGCGGGGTCCACAGATACGCAGTATTTT

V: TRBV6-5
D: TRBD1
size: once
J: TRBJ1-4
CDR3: CASSSRGQAKGKLFF
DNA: TGTGCCAGCAGTTCTAGGGGACAGGCCAAGGGAAAACTGTTTTTT

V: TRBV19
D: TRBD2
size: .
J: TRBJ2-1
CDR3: CASSIASGGYNEQFF
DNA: TGTGCCAGTAGTATTGCTAGCGGGGGCTACAATGAGCAGTTCTTC